These 29 T cell receptor beta chains came from one sample sequenced in a study of blood T cell repertoires in COVID-19. Method: immunoSEQ multiplex PCR; TCRdb's copy keeps in-frame clones and lacks some. The sample consists of 350,000 to 450,000 clones, around 87% of them appearing once. Sequencing was performed on PBMCs or T cells enriched from blood (not recorded which). These receptors were taken from a young man who had recovered from COVID-19.

V usage is TRBV30 and J usage is TRBJ2-7; D remains ambiguous. Per germline, CDR1 GTSNPN and CDR2 SVGIG (reference sequence). The CDR3 is 13 amino acids. V was trimmed by 1 base and J by 1 base, leaving 8 bases between them. The CDR3 nucleotides are TGTGCCTGGAGTGGTAGCCTATCCTACGAGCAGTACTTC. Encoded protein: CAWSGSLSYEQYF. The variable domain in full, completed from reference TRBV30 and TRBJ2-7, reads SQTIHQWPATLVQPVGSPLSLECTVEGTSNPNLYWYRQAAGRGLQLLFYSVGIGQISSEVPQNLSASRPQDRQFILSSKKLLLSDSGFYLCAWSGSLSYEQYFGPGTRLTVT.

This chain connects TRBV2 to TRBJ1-4; D uncertain. Between the trimmed V and J ends, which lost 1 base and 4 bases, there was a span of 13 bases. The germline CDR1 and CDR2 sequences are SNHLY and FYNNEI. The CDR3 loop spans 16 amino acids. Here the CDR3 reads CASSEDGVRNNEKLFF. CDR3 nucleotide sequence: TGTGCCAGCAGTGAAGATGGAGTCAGAAATAATGAAAAACTGTTTTTT.

The rearrangement uses TRBV20-1 and TRBJ1-2; D is ambiguous. The CDR3 runs to 13 residues. The germline gives CDR1 DFQATT, CDR2 SNEGSKA (reference sequence). The V end was cut by 3 bases, the J end by 2 bases, with 10 bases between. The CDR3 loop reads CSASPQPNYGYTF. In DNA, the CDR3 is TGCAGTGCTAGTCCACAGCCCAACTATGGCTACACCTTC.

V and J are TRBV19 and TRBJ1-2; D perhaps matches TRBD1 (5 bases). Germline CDR1 and CDR2: LNHDA and SQIVND (reference sequence). V was clipped by 6 bases and J by 4 bases, with 24 bases between them. CDR3 length: 17 residues. The CDR3 loop reads CASRARGARAGVYGYTF. The CDR3 coding sequence is TGTGCCAGTAGAGCCCGCGGGGCTCGGGCCGGCGTCTATGGCTACACCTTC.

The V gene is TRBV28, the J gene TRBJ2-1; 10 bases are shared with TRBD2. The CDR3 runs 14 residues. J was trimmed by 6 bases and V by 5 bases; bases with no gene match: 4. CDR1 MDHEN and CDR2 SYDVKM come from the germline V gene. The CDR3 sequence: CASSPGTSVNEQFF. CDR3 DNA sequence: TGTGCCAGCAGTCCCGGGACTAGCGTCAATGAGCAGTTCTTC. Full variable domain (rest looked up from reference TRBV28 and TRBJ2-1): DVKVTQSSRYLVKRTGEKVFLECVQDMDHENMFWYRQDPGLGLRLIYFSYDVKMKEKGDIPEGYSVSREKKERFSLILESASTNQTSMYLCASSPGTSVNEQFFGPGTRLTVL.

The chain has TRBV11-2 and TRBJ1-3, with a tentative D call TRBD1 (5 bases). Trimming left V 3 bases short and J 4 bases short, with 16 bases between. Germline V gives CDR1 SGHAT, CDR2 FQNNGV. This CDR3 is 16 amino acids long. CDR3 protein: CASSFGRADFGNTIYF. The CDR3 coding sequence is TGTGCCAGCAGCTTTGGCAGGGCAGACTTCGGAAACACCATATATTTT.

This chain uses TRBV4-1 with TRBJ2-7; TRBD2 matches at 9 bases. CDR3 length equals 16 residues. Per germline, CDR1 MGHRA and CDR2 YSYEKL. V trimming: 4 bases; J trimming: 4 bases; junction bases outside the gene matches: 11. The CDR3 protein is CASSPNVGLASYEQYF. CDR3 DNA: TGCGCCAGCAGCCCGAATGTGGGACTAGCTAGTTACGAGCAGTACTTC.

V is TRBV3-1 (or the pseudogene TRBV3-2) and J is TRBJ1-1, with D possibly TRBD1 on 5 matching bases. Trimming took 2 bases from V and 3 from J, leaving 10 bases between them. This CDR3 region has 14 residues. Per the germline V gene, CDR1 is LGHDT and CDR2 is YNNKEL (reference sequence). In DNA form, the CDR3 reads TGTGCCAGCAGCCAAAACGGGGGAGACACTGAAGCTTTCTTT. It specifies CASSQNGGDTEAFF.

This clone has just one count. The chain recombines TRBV11-2 with TRBJ1-2; TRBD1 matches 7 bases. V dropped 5 bases and J dropped 0; count of bases not matched to a gene: 6. CDR3 size: 15 residues. Germline V CDR1 and CDR2: SGHAT, FQNNGV. CDR3 coding DNA: TGTGCCAGCAGCACGAACAGGGGACCTAACTATGGCTACACCTTC. This gives the protein CASSTNRGPNYGYTF.

The J gene is TRBJ1-6, the V gene TRBV7-8, with TRBD1 identical over 7 bases. V shed 0 bases, J shed 6 bases, and the junction held 8 bases outside the gene matches. This CDR3 has 17 amino acids. Germline V gene sequence: CDR1 SGHVS, CDR2 FQNEAQ. CDR3 protein: CASSLASRQGGNSPLHF. The CDR3 DNA reads as TGTGCCAGCAGCTTAGCGAGTAGGCAGGGGGGTAATTCACCCCTCCACTTT.

The chain couples TRBV5-4 to TRBJ2-3; possible D gene TRBD1, 6 bases. The CDR3 length is 17 residues. Trimming pared 0 bases from V and 6 bases from J, leaving 20 bases between. Per the germline V gene, CDR1 is SGHNT and CDR2 is YYREEE (reference sequence). The chain's CDR3 is CASSLEVVVDRMDTQYF. In nucleotides, the CDR3 is TGTGCCAGCAGCTTGGAGGTCGTTGTAGACAGGATGGATACGCAGTATTTT.

The V gene is TRBV30, the J gene TRBJ1-4, with 7 bases that match TRBD1. J gave up 2 bases and V 2 bases, and 5 bases lay outside the gene matches. This CDR3 has 15 amino acids. Germline lookup yields CDR1 GTSNPN and CDR2 SVGIG (reference sequence). CDR3 coding DNA: TGTGCCTGGAGTAAAGGGGGCCGTACTAATGAAAAACTGTTTTTT. Protein product: CAWSKGGRTNEKLFF.

The V gene is TRBV6-6, the J gene TRBJ1-4; 7 nucleotides agree with TRBD1. The CDR3 covers 15 residues. V lost 5 bases to trimming and J lost 6 bases; unmatched junction nucleotides: 9. Looked up from germline, CDR1 is MNHNY and CDR2 is SVGAGI (reference sequence). CDR3 region: CASSLARQGDEKLFF. DNA for the CDR3: TGTGCCAGCAGTCTTGCCCGACAGGGTGATGAAAAACTGTTTTTT.

This clone has a single count. This sequence joins TRBV5-5 and TRBJ1-2; TRBD1 is a possible D gene (6 bases). The CDR3 consists of 13 residues. CDR1 is SGHKS and CDR2 is YYEKEE in the germline V gene (reference sequence). Trimming removed 4 bases from V and 3 bases from J, with 10 bases in between. CDR3 DNA: TGTGCCAGCAGCCCCTCAGGGGACTATGGCTACACCTTC. This translates into CASSPSGDYGYTF.

The sample holds one count of this clone. The chain is built from TRBV28 and TRBJ1-5, with D possibly matching TRBD1 (5 bases). V lost 6 bases to trimming and J lost 3 bases, with 12 bases between them. The CDR3 length is 14 residues. Germline CDR1 is MDHEN and CDR2 is SYDVKM. This CDR3 reads CASRPGGNNQPQHF. In DNA, the CDR3 is TGTGCCAGCAGACCGGGGGGGAACAATCAGCCCCAGCATTTT.

V is TRBV19 and J is TRBJ2-1; a weak D match, TRBD1 (6 bases). Germline lookup yields CDR1 LNHDA and CDR2 SQIVND (reference sequence). The CDR3 sequence is 16 residues long. Trimming stripped 3 bases from V and 0 bases from J, with 12 bases between. The chain's CDR3 is CASSMYRASSYNEQFF. In DNA, the CDR3 is TGTGCCAGTAGTATGTACAGGGCTAGCTCCTACAATGAGCAGTTCTTC.

The chain couples TRBV28 to TRBJ1-2; 7 bases map to TRBD1. Germline trimming cut 7 bases from V and 2 bases from J; bases unmatched to any gene: 10. The CDR3 is made up of 15 amino acids. Germline V gene sequence: CDR1 MDHEN, CDR2 SYDVKM. The CDR3 coding sequence is TGTGCCAGCATCTCACCGGGACAGAGAAACTATGGCTACACCTTC. Its protein is CASISPGQRNYGYTF.

The V and J genes are TRBV6-1 and TRBJ1-1; the D gene is possibly TRBD1 (6 bases). This CDR3 has 18 residues. In germline, CDR1 is MNHNS, CDR2 SASEGT. Trimming stripped 3 bases from V and 4 bases from J, with 24 bases between. The CDR3 nucleotides are TGTGCCAGCAGTGACCGGGACACAACCTTCGTCGGATCCACTGAAGCTTTCTTT. Translating it yields CASSDRDTTFVGSTEAFF.

Comments on this clone: The same CDR3 arises from other DNA sequences in this sample as well. This chain links TRBV3-1 (or the pseudogene TRBV3-2) with TRBJ2-7; D may be TRBD2 (5 bases). Germline V CDR1 and CDR2: LGHDT, YNNKEL (reference sequence). The CDR3 is 15 amino acids. V was trimmed by 1 base and J by 3 bases, leaving 13 bases between them. The CDR3 DNA is TGTGCCAGCAGCCAAGTCGCCCGGGAAGGCTACGAGCAGTACTTC. This sequence encodes CASSQVAREGYEQYF.

This clone was observed a single time. The chain is built from TRBV24-1 and TRBJ1-4, with 9 bases fitting TRBD1. Germline CDR1 and CDR2: KGHDR and SFDVKD. The CDR3 runs to 15 residues. Trimming took 4 bases from V and 8 from J; bases not matched to a gene: 7. Written as DNA, the CDR3 is TGTGCCACCAGTGACTGGACAGGGGACGGAGAAAAACTGTTTTTT. This codes for CATSDWTGDGEKLFF.

This clone was found once. This chain uses TRBV19 with TRBJ2-5; TRBD1 matches 7 bases. The CDR3 is 14 amino acids. From germline, CDR1 is LNHDA and CDR2 SQIVND (reference sequence). Trimming removed 7 bases from V and 4 bases from J; junction bases left unmatched: 9. CDR3 in DNA: TGTGCCAGTAAACTAACAGGGGCGGGAGAGACCCAGTACTTC. It yields the protein CASKLTGAGETQYF.

This chain links TRBV9 with TRBJ2-1; possible D gene TRBD2, 5 bases. The CDR3 contains 13 residues. The germline V gene encodes CDR1 SGDLS and CDR2 YYNGEE. Trimming shortened V by 2 bases and J by 13 bases, and 16 bases separated the two germline ends. CDR3 in amino acids: CASSVSLKEEQFF. CDR3 bases: TGTGCCAGCAGCGTGTCACTCAAGGAGGAACAGTTCTTC.

The DNA of the CDR3 is TGTGCAAGACTACTAGCGGGATACAATGAGCAGTTCTTC. It yields the protein CARLLAGYNEQFF. V gene TRBV12-2 combines with J gene TRBJ2-1; the table's D gene call, TRBD2, was not cross checked with the DNA. TRBV12-2 is a pseudogene segment. The CDR3 spans 13 residues.

The J gene is TRBJ2-2, the V gene TRBV5-1, with D tentatively TRBD1 (6 bases). The germline V and J ends were trimmed by 4 bases and 3 bases, with 16 bases remaining between them. Germline values: CDR1 SGHRS, CDR2 YFSETQ. The CDR3 loop spans 16 amino acids. CDR3 amino acids: CASSRGQGLDTGELFF. CDR3 coding DNA: TGCGCCAGCAGCCGGGGTCAGGGGCTGGACACCGGGGAGCTGTTTTTT. The full variable domain, in which reference TRBV5-1 and TRBJ2-2 provide the parts outside the CDR3, is KAGVTQTPRYLIKTRGQQVTLSCSPISGHRSVSWYQQTPGQGLQFLFEYFSETQRNKGNFPGRFSGRQFSNSRSEMNVSTLELGDSALYLCASSRGQGLDTGELFFGEGSRLTVL.

The chain uses TRBV5-1 and TRBJ2-1, with D unresolved. This CDR3 contains 13 residues. Trimming removed 0 bases from V and 6 bases from J, with 7 bases in between. Germline lookup yields CDR1 SGHRS and CDR2 YFSETQ. As DNA, the CDR3 is TGCGCCAGCAGCTTGGGGCTAGTCAATGAGCAGTTCTTC. Its translation is CASSLGLVNEQFF.

This chain uses TRBV27 with TRBJ2-1; the D gene is possibly TRBD1 (6 bases). The CDR3 consists of 15 residues. V lost 3 bases and J lost 2, with 11 bases in between. In germline, CDR1 is MNHEY, CDR2 SMNVEV (reference sequence). CDR3 amino acids: CASSLFSGAYNEQFF. DNA for the CDR3: TGTGCCAGCAGTTTGTTCTCAGGGGCCTACAATGAGCAGTTCTTC.

The chain carries TRBV6-1 and TRBJ2-2; TRBD1 matches at 8 bases. Germline V gives CDR1 MNHNS, CDR2 SASEGT. The V segment lost 2 bases and the J segment 3 bases; nucleotides outside the gene matches: 8. This CDR3 is 17 amino acids long. The CDR3 region is CASSERRQGSDTGELFF. CDR3 bases: TGTGCCAGCAGTGAACGGAGACAGGGGTCGGACACCGGGGAGCTGTTTTTT.

The V gene is TRBV7-8, the J gene TRBJ1-5, with 8 nucleotides matching TRBD1. Germline V lookup: CDR1 SGHVS, CDR2 FQNEAQ. The V gene end was trimmed by 8 bases and the J gene end by 7 bases; junction bases not matched to a gene: 13. The CDR3 runs 15 residues. The CDR3 loop reads CASQQTGTGWQPQHF. Here the CDR3 DNA reads TGTGCCAGCCAGCAAACCGGGACAGGTTGGCAGCCCCAGCATTTT.

CDR3 sequence: CASSPPRGDYEQYF. The CDR3, as DNA: TGTGCCAGCAGCCCCCCCCGCGGGGACTACGAGCAGTACTTC. This sequence joins TRBV7-9 and TRBJ2-7; a possible D gene is TRBD2 (6 bases). Germline V lookup: CDR1 SEHNR, CDR2 FQNEAQ (reference sequence). Trimming removed 5 bases at V and 3 bases at J, with 14 bases between. The CDR3 length is 14 residues.